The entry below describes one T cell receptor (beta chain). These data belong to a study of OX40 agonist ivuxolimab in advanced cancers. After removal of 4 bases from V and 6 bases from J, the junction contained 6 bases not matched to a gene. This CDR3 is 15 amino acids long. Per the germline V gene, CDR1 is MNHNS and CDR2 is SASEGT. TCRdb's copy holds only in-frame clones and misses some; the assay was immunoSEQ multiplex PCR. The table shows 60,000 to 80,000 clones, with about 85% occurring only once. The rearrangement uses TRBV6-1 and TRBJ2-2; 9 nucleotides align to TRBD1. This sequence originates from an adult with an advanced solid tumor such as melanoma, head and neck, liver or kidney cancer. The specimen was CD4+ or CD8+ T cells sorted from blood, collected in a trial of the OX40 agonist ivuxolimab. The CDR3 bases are TGTGCCAGCAGTGTCACAGGGGGCGGTTCCGGGGAGCTGTTTTTT. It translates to CASSVTGGGSGELFF.